Shown below are 10 T cell receptor beta chains from a single sample sequenced in a study of blood T cell repertoires in COVID-19. The method was immunoSEQ multiplex PCR; TCRdb's version includes in-frame clones alone and lacks a portion of them. The sample includes approximately 75,000 clones, about 74% seen only once; the top ten take about 2.5%. Material for sequencing was peripheral blood. The receptors here all came from a human donor with acute or convalescent COVID-19. The donor label of this sample is uncertain.

J is TRBJ2-7 and V is TRBV7-2; 8 bases map to TRBD2. Germline CDR1 reads SGHTA; CDR2 reads FQGNSA. Trimming removed 1 base from V and 5 bases from J; junction bases left unmatched: 4. The CDR3 is 14 residues long. DNA of the CDR3: TGTGCCAGCAGCTTAGAGCCTAGCGGGCACGAGCAGTACTTC. Translation gives CASSLEPSGHEQYF.

The count of this clone is one. The gene calls are TRBV6-5 and TRBJ2-1; D not resolved. Germline CDR1 reads MNHEY; CDR2 reads SVGAGI. Trimming removed 9 bases from V and 0 bases from J, with 15 bases in between. This CDR3 has 15 residues. CDR3 sequence (DNA): TGTGCCAGTTCTGTGCGTTTAAGCTCCTACAATGAGCAGTTCTTC. It is translated as CASSVRLSSYNEQFF.

This chain joins TRBV7-9 and TRBJ1-6; 7 bases agree with TRBD1. Trimming took 4 bases from V and 10 from J; bases not matched to a gene: 13. Germline values: CDR1 SEHNR, CDR2 FQNEAQ (reference sequence). This CDR3 region has 16 residues. The CDR3 spells CASSSLQGRGGSPLHF. In nucleotides, the CDR3 is TGTGCCAGCAGCTCCCTACAGGGAAGAGGGGGCTCACCCCTCCACTTT. Drawing the rest from reference TRBV7-9 and TRBJ1-6, the complete variable domain is DTGVSQNPRHKITKRGQNVTFRCDPISEHNRLYWYRQTLGQGPEFLTYFQNEAQLEKSRLLSDRFSAERPKGSFSTLEIQRTEQGDSAMYLCASSSLQGRGGSPLHFGNGTRLTVT.

The chain combines TRBV5-1 with TRBJ2-2; 9 bases are shared with TRBD2. Germline lookup yields CDR1 SGHRS and CDR2 YFSETQ. The trim removed 0 bases at V and 0 bases at J, leaving 3 bases unmatched. This CDR3 spans 17 amino acids. The CDR3: CASSLVLAGSNTGELFF. The CDR3 DNA reads as TGCGCCAGCAGCTTGGTGCTAGCGGGGTCGAACACCGGGGAGCTGTTTTTT.

The V gene is TRBV29-1, the J gene TRBJ2-5; 7 nucleotides match TRBD1. Germline values: CDR1 SQVTM, CDR2 ANQGSEA. V shed 7 bases and J 1 base; nucleotides not matched to a gene: 6. There are 13 residues in the CDR3. CDR3 sequence: CSASHRGQETQYF. Written as DNA, the CDR3 is TGCAGCGCCTCACACAGGGGCCAAGAGACCCAGTACTTC.

The chain links TRBV5-6 to TRBJ2-1; unclear D gene. This CDR3 spans 13 amino acids. V was pared by 2 bases and J by 8 bases, with 11 bases between. Germline loops: CDR1 SGHDT, CDR2 YYEEEE. As DNA, the CDR3 is TGTGCCAGCAGCTTACGGGTTCATGATGAGCAGTTCTTC. This encodes CASSLRVHDEQFF.

The chain combines TRBV5-1 with TRBJ2-3, with 8 bases identical to TRBD2. The CDR3 consists of 16 residues. J gave up 2 bases and V 0 bases, and 5 bases lay outside the gene matches. Germline CDR1 reads SGHRS; CDR2 reads YFSETQ. This CDR3 reads CASSLAGGGDTDTQYF. DNA of the CDR3: TGCGCCAGCAGCTTGGCCGGGGGGGGCGACACAGATACGCAGTATTTT. The full variable domain, completed using reference TRBV5-1 and TRBJ2-3, is KAGVTQTPRYLIKTRGQQVTLSCSPISGHRSVSWYQQTPGQGLQFLFEYFSETQRNKGNFPGRFSGRQFSNSRSEMNVSTLELGDSALYLCASSLAGGGDTDTQYFGPGTRLTVL.

This chain uses TRBV27 with TRBJ2-3; 7 bases agree with TRBD1. The V segment lost 7 bases and the J segment 2 bases; nucleotides outside the gene matches: 15. The length of the CDR3 is 17 residues. In germline, CDR1 is MNHEY, CDR2 SMNVEV (reference sequence). CDR3 sequence: CASTHRQQGVPTDTQYF. DNA for the CDR3: TGTGCCAGCACCCACCGGCAGCAGGGGGTACCCACAGATACGCAGTATTTT.

The V call is TRBV5-6, the J call TRBJ1-1; D gene unclear. The CDR3 has 15 residues. Looked up from germline, CDR1 is SGHDT and CDR2 is YYEEEE. The V gene lost 4 bases and the J gene lost 0 bases, with 13 bases spanning the gap. CDR3 in DNA: TGTGCCAGCAGCGAGACTTGGGTTATGAACACTGAAGCTTTCTTT. This translates into CASSETWVMNTEAFF.

The CDR3 bases are TGTGCCAGCAGCTTAGCGGGACTTTACAATGAGCAGTTCTTC. Amino acids: CASSLAGLYNEQFF. The chain carries TRBV5-4 and TRBJ2-1; 7 bases line up with TRBD2. Germline CDR1 reads SGHNT; CDR2 reads YYREEE (reference sequence). The CDR3 contains 14 residues. J was trimmed by 4 bases and V by 2 bases; bases with no gene match: 3.